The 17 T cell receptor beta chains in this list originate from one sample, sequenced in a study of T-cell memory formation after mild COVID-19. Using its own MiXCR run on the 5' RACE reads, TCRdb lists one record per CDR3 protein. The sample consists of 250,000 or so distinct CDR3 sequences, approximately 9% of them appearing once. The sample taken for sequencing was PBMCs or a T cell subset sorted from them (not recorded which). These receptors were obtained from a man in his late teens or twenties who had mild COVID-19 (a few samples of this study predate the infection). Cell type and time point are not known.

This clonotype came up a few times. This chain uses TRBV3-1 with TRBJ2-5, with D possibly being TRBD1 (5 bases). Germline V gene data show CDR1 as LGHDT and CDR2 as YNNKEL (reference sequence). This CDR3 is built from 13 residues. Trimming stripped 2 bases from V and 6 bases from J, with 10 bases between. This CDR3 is CASSQQGFQTQYF. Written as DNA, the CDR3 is TGTGCCAGCAGCCAACAGGGATTCCAGACCCAGTACTTC.

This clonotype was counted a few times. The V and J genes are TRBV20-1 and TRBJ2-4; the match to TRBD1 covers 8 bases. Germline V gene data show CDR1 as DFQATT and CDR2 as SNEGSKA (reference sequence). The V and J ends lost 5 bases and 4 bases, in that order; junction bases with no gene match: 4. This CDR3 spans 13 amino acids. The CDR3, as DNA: TGCAGTGCTTGTAGGACAGGGAAAAACATTCAGTACTTC. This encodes CSACRTGKNIQYF.

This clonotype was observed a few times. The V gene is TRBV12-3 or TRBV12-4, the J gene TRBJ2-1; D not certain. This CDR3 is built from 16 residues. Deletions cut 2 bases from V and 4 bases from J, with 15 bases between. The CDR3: CASSLRKGGPYNEQFF. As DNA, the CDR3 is TGTGCCAGCAGTTTAAGGAAGGGTGGGCCTTACAATGAGCAGTTCTTC.

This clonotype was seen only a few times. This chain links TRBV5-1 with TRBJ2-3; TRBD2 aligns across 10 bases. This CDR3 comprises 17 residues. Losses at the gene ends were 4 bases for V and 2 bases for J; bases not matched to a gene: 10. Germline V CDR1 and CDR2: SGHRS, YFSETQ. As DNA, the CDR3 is TGCGCCAGCAGCATGCCGGTGAGCGGGGGGGCCACAGATACGCAGTATTTT. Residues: CASSMPVSGGATDTQYF.

The CDR3, as DNA: TGTGCCAGCAGTCCCTGGGGGGGTGGCTACACCTTC. Amino acid sequence: CASSPWGGGYTF. The chain uses TRBV28 and TRBJ1-2; maybe TRBD1 (5 bases). The CDR3 is made up of 12 amino acids. Germline V gene data show CDR1 as MDHEN and CDR2 as SYDVKM. Trimming stripped 5 bases from V and 7 bases from J, with 11 bases between.

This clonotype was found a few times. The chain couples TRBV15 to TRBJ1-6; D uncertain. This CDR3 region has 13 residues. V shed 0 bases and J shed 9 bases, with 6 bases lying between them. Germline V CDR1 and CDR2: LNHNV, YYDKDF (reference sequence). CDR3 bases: TGTGCCACCAGCAGAGATCCGGGTTCACCCCTCCACTTT. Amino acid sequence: CATSRDPGSPLHF. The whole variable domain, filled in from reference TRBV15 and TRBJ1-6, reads DAMVIQNPRYQVTQFGKPVTLSCSQTLNHNVMYWYQQKSSQAPKLLFHYYDKDFNNEADTPDNFQSRRPNTSFCFLDIRSPGLGDTAMYLCATSRDPGSPLHFGNGTRLTVT.

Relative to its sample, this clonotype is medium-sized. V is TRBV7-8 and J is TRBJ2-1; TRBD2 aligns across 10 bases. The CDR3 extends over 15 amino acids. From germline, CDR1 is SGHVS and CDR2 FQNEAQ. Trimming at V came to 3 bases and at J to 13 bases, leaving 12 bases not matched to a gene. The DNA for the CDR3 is TGTGCCAGCAGCTTCGGGACTAGCGTCTTGATCTCCCAGTTCTTC. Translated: CASSFGTSVLISQFF.

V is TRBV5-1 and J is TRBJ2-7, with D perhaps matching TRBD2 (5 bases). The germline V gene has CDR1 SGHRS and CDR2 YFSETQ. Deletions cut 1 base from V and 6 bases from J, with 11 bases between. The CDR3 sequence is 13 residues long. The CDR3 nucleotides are TGCGCCAGCAGCTTGTCGGGGATCGGCGAGCAGTACTTC. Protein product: CASSLSGIGEQYF.

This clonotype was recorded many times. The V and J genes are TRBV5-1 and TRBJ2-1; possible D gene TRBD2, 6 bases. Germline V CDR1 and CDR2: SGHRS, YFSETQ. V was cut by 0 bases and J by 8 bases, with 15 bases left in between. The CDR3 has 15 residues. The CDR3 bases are TGCGCCAGCAGCTTGGAAGTGAAACCGGGAGATGAGCAGTTCTTC. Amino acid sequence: CASSLEVKPGDEQFF.

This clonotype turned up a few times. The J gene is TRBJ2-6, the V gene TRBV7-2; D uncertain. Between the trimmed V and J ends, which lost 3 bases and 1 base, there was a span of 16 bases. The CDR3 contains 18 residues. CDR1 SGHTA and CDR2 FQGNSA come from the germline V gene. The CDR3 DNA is TGTGCCAGCAGCTTGAACCCCTCCGGCCGGTCTGGGGCCAACGTCCTGACTTTC. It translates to CASSLNPSGRSGANVLTF.

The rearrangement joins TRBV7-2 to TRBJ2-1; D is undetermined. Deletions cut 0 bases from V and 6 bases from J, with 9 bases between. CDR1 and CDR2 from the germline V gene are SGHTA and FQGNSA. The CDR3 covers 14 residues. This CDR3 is CASSLAGRFNEQFF. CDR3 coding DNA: TGTGCCAGCAGCTTAGCAGGGCGGTTCAATGAGCAGTTCTTC.

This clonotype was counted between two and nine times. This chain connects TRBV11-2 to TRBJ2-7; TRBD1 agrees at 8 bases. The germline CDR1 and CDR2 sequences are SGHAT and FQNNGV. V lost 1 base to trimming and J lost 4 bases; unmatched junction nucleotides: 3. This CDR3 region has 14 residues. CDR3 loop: CASSLGQGYYEQYF. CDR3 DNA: TGTGCCAGCAGCTTAGGACAGGGGTATTACGAGCAGTACTTC.

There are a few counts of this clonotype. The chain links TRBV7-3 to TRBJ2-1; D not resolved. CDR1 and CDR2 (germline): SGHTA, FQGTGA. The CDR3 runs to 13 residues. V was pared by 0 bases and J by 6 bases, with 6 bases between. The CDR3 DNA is TGTGCCAGCAGCTTAACCTTAGCCAATGAGCAGTTCTTC. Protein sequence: CASSLTLANEQFF.

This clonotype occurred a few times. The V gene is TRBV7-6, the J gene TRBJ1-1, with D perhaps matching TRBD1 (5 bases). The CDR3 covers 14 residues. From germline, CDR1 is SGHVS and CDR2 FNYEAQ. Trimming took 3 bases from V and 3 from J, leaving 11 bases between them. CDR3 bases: TGTGCCAGCAGCTTCCCTGGAGGGGACACTGAAGCTTTCTTT. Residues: CASSFPGGDTEAFF. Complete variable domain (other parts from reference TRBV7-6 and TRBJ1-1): GAGVSQSPRYKVTKRGQDVALRCDPISGHVSLYWYRQALGQGPEFLTYFNYEAQQDKSGLPNDRFSAERPEGSISTLTIQRTEQRDSAMYRCASSFPGGDTEAFFGQGTRLTVV.

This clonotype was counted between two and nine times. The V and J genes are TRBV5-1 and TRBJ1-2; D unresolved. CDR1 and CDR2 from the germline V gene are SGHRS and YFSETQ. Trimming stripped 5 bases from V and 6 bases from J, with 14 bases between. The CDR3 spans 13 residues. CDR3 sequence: CASRNILDNGYTF. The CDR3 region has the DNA TGCGCCAGCAGGAACATCTTAGACAATGGCTACACCTTC.

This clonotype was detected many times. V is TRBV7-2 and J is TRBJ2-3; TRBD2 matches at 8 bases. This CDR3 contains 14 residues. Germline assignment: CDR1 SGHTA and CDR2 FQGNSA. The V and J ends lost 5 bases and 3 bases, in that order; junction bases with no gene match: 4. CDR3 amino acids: CASSGGGWTDTQYF. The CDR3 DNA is TGTGCCAGCAGCGGCGGGGGGTGGACAGATACGCAGTATTTT.

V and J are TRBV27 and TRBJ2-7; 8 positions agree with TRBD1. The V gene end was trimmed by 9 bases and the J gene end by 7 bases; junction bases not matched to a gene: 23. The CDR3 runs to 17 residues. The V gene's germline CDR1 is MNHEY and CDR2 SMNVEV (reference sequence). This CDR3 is CARTFTGTGLFGREQYF. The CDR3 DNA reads TGTGCCAGGACCTTTACGGGGACAGGTCTATTTGGGCGGGAGCAGTACTTC.